These T cell receptor beta chains were read from a single sample in a study of memory CD4+ T cells and cytomegalovirus serostatus. Generated by immunoSEQ multiplex PCR, the TCRdb table keeps only in-frame clones and is missing some. Seen here are about 61,000 clones, approximately 85% observed once, and the top ten hold about 1%. The sequenced sample consisted of memory CD4+ T cells from blood. These receptors were taken from an adult in good health and CMV-seronegative. Both conserved end residues are part of each CDR3. The D gene is left open where the match is weak. Clone size, where shown, is once, few, many, or a class for clones that have expanded.

v_gene	j_gene	d_gene	abundance	CDR3nt	CDR3aa
TRBV10-3	TRBJ2-1	-	once	TGTGCCATCAGTGACCCCACAGGGAGGGGGAAGAATGAGCAGTTCTTC	CAISDPTGRGKNEQFF
TRBV5-6	TRBJ2-7	-	-	TGTGCCAGCAGCCGGAAGGGGGGGGCGATCGAGCAGTACTTC	CASSRKGGAIEQYF
TRBV15	TRBJ2-3	-	-	TGTGCCACCAGTAGGACGGGTCCCACAGATACGCAGTATTTT	CATSRTGPTDTQYF
TRBV19	TRBJ2-3	TRBD2	-	TGTGCCACACAACCATGGCGGACTAGCGGGACGTCAGATACGCAGTATTTT	CATQPWRTSGTSDTQYF
TRBV7-9	TRBJ1-2	TRBD1	-	TGTGCCAGCAGCGCCGGGACAGGGGGTCTCTACACCTTC	CASSAGTGGLYTF
TRBV6-5	TRBJ1-5	-	-	TGTGCCAGCAGTGCTACTAGAACAGTTAATCAGCCCCAGCATTTT	CASSATRTVNQPQHF
TRBV2	TRBJ2-3	TRBD2	once	TGTGCCAGCAGGAGGGGGACTAGCGGGAGGTCGGTGGGGAGTACAGATACGCAGTATTTT	CASRRGTSGRSVGSTDTQYF
TRBV19	TRBJ1-5	-	-	TGTGCCAGTAGTATCCGGGCTGTAGATCAGCCCCAGCATTTT	CASSIRAVDQPQHF
TRBV4-2	TRBJ2-6	-	-	TGTGCCAGCAGCCAAGATTGGGGCCTTGAGGCCAACGTCCTGACTTTC	CASSQDWGLEANVLTF
TRBV5-6	TRBJ1-5	-	-	TGTGCCAGCAGCCCAAGGACAAATAGCAATCAGCCCCAGCATTTT	CASSPRTNSNQPQHF
TRBV28	TRBJ2-5	-	-	TGTGCCAGCAGTTTGGCATGGGGAGGGGGCGAGGGAGAGACCCAGTACTTC	CASSLAWGGGEGETQYF
TRBV30	TRBJ2-1	-	few	TGTGCCTGGAGTCCTCTGGGTAGCGGACCTAACAATGAGCAGTTCTTC	CAWSPLGSGPNNEQFF
TRBV21-1	TRBJ2-4	-	-	TGTGCCAGCAGCAAAGACACCCGTGGTTCTTTAGGTGCCAAAAACATTCAGTACTTC	CASSKDTRGSLGAKNIQYF
TRBV7-9	TRBJ2-5	TRBD2	-	TGTGCCAGCAGCTTAGGGGGGCCTACCGGGACTAGCCAGGACTTC	CASSLGGPTGTSQDF
TRBV7-6	TRBJ2-1	-	-	TGTGCCAGCAGGGAGGGGGTATCTTTAAACAATGAGCAGTTCTTC	CASREGVSLNNEQFF
TRBV6-6	TRBJ2-5	-	-	TGTGCCAGCAGACGCTGGGAGACCCAGTACTTC	CASRRWETQYF
TRBV6-1	TRBJ1-2	-	-	TGTGCCAGCAGTGAATTCCGATATGGCTACACCTTC	CASSEFRYGYTF
TRBV2	TRBJ2-7	-	-	TGTGCCAGCATGGGGGTCCGACACCTAGACTACGAGCAGTACTTC	CASMGVRHLDYEQYF
TRBV30	TRBJ2-5	-	-	TGTGCCTGGAGTGCCCTTCAACTCCGGGAGACCCAGTACTTC	CAWSALQLRETQYF
TRBV5-1	TRBJ2-7	-	few	TGCGCCAGCAGCTTGGCCTGGACATCGTACGAGCAGTACTTC	CASSLAWTSYEQYF
TRBV7-2	TRBJ1-2	-	-	TGTGCCAGCAGCCGATTGGGAGCTAACTATGGCTACACCTTC	CASSRLGANYGYTF
TRBV6-1	TRBJ1-2	-	-	TGTGCCAGCAGGGGGGGGCAAGAGATAGGTGGCTACACCTTC	CASRGGQEIGGYTF
TRBV6-1	TRBJ2-2	-	-	TGTGCCAGCAGACCCACGGGGACCGGGGAGCTGTTTTTT	CASRPTGTGELFF
TRBV2	TRBJ1-2	TRBD1	-	TGTGCCAGCGGGCGGGACAGGGAGGATGGCTACACCTTC	CASGRDREDGYTF
TRBV11-2	TRBJ2-7	TRBD1	-	TGTGCCAGCAGCTTAACAGGGGGCGCGTCCTACGAGCAGTACTTC	CASSLTGGASYEQYF
TRBV18	TRBJ2-7	-	-	TGTGCCAGCTCACCGGCAGGTCGGGGAGGAACCTACGAGCAGTACTTC	CASSPAGRGGTYEQYF
TRBV2	TRBJ2-7	-	-	TGTGCCAGCAGTTGGGACATCGGCGAGCAGTACTTC	CASSWDIGEQYF
TRBV30	TRBJ1-2	-	medium-sized	TGTGCCTGGAGTTTAGAGGGAAATTCCGGCTACACCTTC	CAWSLEGNSGYTF
TRBV7-9	TRBJ2-3	-	-	TGTGCCAGCAGCATCGGGACCCTCGGGGGCACAGATACGCAGTATTTT	CASSIGTLGGTDTQYF
TRBV28	TRBJ2-3	TRBD2	-	TGTGCCAGCAGCCGACTAGGGACTAGCGGCACAGATACGCAGTATTTT	CASSRLGTSGTDTQYF
TRBV7-9	TRBJ2-3	TRBD2	-	TGTGCCAGCAGCTTTTCTAGCGGGAGCGCAGATACGCAGTATTTT	CASSFSSGSADTQYF
TRBV6-5	TRBJ2-1	TRBD2	-	TGTGCCAGCACCGGACTAGCGGGGGCCCCGCAGTTCTTC	CASTGLAGAPQFF
TRBV19	TRBJ1-2	-	-	TGTGCCAGTAGTCCTGACAGAAGAACTAACTATGGCTACACCTTC	CASSPDRRTNYGYTF
TRBV7-2	TRBJ2-5	-	-	TGTGCCAGCAGCCAACAAGAGACCCAGTACTTC	CASSQQETQYF
TRBV6-6	TRBJ2-7	TRBD2	-	TGTGCCAGCAGGCGGACTAGCTCCTACGAGCAGTACTTC	CASRRTSSYEQYF
TRBV19	TRBJ1-1	-	-	TGTGCCAGTAAAAGGGGAGTAGGCACTGAAGCTTTCTTT	CASKRGVGTEAFF
TRBV2	TRBJ1-2	TRBD1	once	TGTGCCAGCAGTTCAGACAGGGGAGGCTACACCTTC	CASSSDRGGYTF
TRBV27	TRBJ2-7	TRBD1	-	TGTGCCAGCAGTCAGGGGTGGACAGGGGAACACGAGCAGTACTTC	CASSQGWTGEHEQYF